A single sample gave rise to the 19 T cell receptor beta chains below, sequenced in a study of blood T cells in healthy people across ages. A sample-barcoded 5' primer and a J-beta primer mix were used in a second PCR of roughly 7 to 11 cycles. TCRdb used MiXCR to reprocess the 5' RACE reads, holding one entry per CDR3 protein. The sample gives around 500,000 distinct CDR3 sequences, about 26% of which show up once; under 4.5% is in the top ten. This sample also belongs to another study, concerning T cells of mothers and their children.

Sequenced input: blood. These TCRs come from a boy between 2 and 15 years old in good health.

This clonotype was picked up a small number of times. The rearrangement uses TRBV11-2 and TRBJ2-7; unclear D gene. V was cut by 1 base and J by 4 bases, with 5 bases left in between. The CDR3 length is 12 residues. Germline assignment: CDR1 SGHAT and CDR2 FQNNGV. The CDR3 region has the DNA TGTGCCAGCAGCTTAGGAGAGTACGAGCAGTACTTC. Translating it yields CASSLGEYEQYF.

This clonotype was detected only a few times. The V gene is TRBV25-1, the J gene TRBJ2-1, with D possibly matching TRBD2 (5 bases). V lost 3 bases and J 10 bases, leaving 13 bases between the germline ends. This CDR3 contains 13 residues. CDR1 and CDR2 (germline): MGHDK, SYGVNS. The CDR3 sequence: CASSDLQGSEQFF. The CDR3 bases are TGTGCCAGCAGTGACCTTCAAGGGAGCGAGCAGTTCTTC. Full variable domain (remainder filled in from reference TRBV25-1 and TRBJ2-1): EADIYQTPRYLVIGTGKKITLECSQTMGHDKMYWYQQDPGMELHLIHYSYGVNSTEKGDLSSESTVSRIRTEHFPLTLESARPSHTSQYLCASSDLQGSEQFFGPGTRLTVL.

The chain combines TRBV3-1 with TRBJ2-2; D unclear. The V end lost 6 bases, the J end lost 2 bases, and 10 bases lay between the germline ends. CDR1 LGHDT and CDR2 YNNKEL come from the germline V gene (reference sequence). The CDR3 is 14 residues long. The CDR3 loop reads CASSSTSNTGELFF. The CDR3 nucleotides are TGTGCCAGCAGTTCGACAAGCAACACCGGGGAGCTGTTTTTT.

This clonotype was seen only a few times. The CDR3 spells CASSQRGDSLSYGYTF. As DNA, the CDR3 is TGTGCCAGCAGCCAAAGGGGGGACAGCCTATCCTATGGCTACACCTTC. The V call is TRBV9, the J call TRBJ1-2; 7 bases match TRBD1. The CDR3 is 16 amino acids. J was trimmed by 4 bases and V by 4 bases; bases with no gene match: 13. Germline values: CDR1 SGDLS, CDR2 YYNGEE.

The CDR3 sequence is CASSPLSGNTIYF. The CDR3 DNA follows: TGTGCCAGCAGCCCACTCTCTGGAAACACCATATATTTT. The genes are TRBV6-5 and TRBJ1-3; D unresolved. Trimming stripped 6 bases from V and 0 bases from J, with 6 bases between. The CDR3 length is 13 residues. CDR1 and CDR2 (germline): MNHEY, SVGAGI.

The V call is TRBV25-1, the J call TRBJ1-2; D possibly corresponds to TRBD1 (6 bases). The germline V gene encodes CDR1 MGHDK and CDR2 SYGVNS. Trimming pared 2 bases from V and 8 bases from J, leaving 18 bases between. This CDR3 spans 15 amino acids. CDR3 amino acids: CASSEHPPGHEGYTF. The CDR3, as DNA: TGTGCCAGCAGTGAACACCCTCCGGGACACGAGGGCTACACCTTC.

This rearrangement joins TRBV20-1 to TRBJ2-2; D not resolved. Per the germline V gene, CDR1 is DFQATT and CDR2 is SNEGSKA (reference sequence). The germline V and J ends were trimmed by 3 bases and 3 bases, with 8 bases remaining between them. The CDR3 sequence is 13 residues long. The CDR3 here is CSARASDTGELFF. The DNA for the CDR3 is TGCAGTGCTAGGGCAAGCGACACCGGGGAGCTGTTTTTT.

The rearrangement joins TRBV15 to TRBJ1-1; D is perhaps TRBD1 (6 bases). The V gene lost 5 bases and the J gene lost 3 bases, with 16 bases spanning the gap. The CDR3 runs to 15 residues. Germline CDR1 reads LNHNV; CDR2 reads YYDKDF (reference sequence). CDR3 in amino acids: CATSPPGTSHTEAFF. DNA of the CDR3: TGTGCCACCAGCCCTCCTGGGACATCTCACACTGAAGCTTTCTTT.

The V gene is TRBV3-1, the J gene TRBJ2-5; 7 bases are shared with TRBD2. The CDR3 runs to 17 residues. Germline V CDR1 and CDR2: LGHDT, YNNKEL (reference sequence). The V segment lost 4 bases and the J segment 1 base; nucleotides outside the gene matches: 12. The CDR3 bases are TGTGCCAGCAGCCCCTCGGGGGGAGAGATCGCCCAAGAGACCCAGTACTTC. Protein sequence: CASSPSGGEIAQETQYF.

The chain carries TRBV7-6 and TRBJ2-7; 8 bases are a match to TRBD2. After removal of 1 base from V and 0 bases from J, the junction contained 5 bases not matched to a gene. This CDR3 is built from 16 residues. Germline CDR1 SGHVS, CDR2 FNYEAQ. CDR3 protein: CASSLGGGGSSYEQYF. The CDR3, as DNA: TGTGCCAGCAGCTTAGGAGGCGGGGGGTCCTCCTACGAGCAGTACTTC.

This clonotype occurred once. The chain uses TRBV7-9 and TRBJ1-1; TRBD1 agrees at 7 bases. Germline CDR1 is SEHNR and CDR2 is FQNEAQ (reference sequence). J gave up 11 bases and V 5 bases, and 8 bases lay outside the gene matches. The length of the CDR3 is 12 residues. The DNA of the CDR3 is TGTGCCAGCAGCGCGACAGGGTATTGGGCTTTCTTT. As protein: CASSATGYWAFF.

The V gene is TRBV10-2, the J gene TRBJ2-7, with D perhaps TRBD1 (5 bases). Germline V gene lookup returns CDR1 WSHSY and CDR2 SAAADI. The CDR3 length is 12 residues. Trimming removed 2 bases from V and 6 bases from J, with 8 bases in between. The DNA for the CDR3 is TGCGCCAGCAGTGAGAGGGGTGCCGAGCAGTACTTC. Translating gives CASSERGAEQYF.

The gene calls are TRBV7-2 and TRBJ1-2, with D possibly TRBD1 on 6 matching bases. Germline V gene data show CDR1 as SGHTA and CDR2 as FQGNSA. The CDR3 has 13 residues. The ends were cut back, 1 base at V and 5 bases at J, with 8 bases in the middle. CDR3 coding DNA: TGTGCCAGCAGCTTAGGACAGGAATATGGCTACACCTTC. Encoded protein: CASSLGQEYGYTF.

The CDR3 loop is CATSRDRPLKANTGELFF. The CDR3 DNA is TGTGCCACCAGCAGAGATCGACCCCTAAAAGCGAACACCGGGGAGCTGTTTTTT. The J gene is TRBJ2-2, the V gene TRBV15; D gene uncertain. Germline V CDR1 and CDR2: LNHNV, YYDKDF (reference sequence). The CDR3 consists of 18 residues. The V end lost 0 bases, the J end lost 0 bases, and 14 bases lay between the germline ends.

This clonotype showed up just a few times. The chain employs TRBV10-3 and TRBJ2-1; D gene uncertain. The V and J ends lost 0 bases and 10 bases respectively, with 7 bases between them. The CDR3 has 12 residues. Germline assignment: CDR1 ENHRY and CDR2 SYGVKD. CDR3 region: CAISESLGEQFF. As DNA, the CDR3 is TGTGCCATCAGTGAGTCGTTAGGGGAGCAGTTCTTC.

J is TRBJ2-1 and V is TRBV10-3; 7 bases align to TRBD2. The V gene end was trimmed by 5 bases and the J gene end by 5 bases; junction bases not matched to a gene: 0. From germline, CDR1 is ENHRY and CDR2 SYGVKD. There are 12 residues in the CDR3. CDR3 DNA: TGTGCCATCAGTCGGGAGGACAATGAGCAGTTCTTC. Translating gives CAISREDNEQFF.

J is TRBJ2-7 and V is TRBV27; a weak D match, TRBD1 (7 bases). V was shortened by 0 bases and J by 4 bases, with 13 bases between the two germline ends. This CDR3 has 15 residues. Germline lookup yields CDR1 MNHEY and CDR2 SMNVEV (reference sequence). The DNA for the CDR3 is TGTGCCAGCAGTTTATCGGGGGGACAGTGGTACGAGCAGTACTTC. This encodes CASSLSGGQWYEQYF.

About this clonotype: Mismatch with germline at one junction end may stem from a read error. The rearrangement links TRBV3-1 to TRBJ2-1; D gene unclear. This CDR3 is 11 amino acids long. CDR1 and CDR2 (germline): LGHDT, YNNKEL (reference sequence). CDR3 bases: TGTGCCAGCAGCCAAGGGGCAGGCCCTTGCTTC. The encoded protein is CASSQGAGPCF.

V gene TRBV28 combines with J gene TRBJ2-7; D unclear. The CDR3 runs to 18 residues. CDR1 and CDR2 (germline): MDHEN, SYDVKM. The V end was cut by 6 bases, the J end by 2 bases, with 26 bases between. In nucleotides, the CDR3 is TGTGCCAGCAGACCCCCTAGGCTTCTGACCGCGATTCCCTACGAGCAGTACTTC. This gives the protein CASRPPRLLTAIPYEQYF.